This entry lists 24 T cell receptor beta chains sequenced from one sample in a study of Graves' ophthalmopathy and Graves' hyperthyroidism. RNA transcripts yielded amplified TCR beta CDR3 regions. HTBI primers primed a first-round RT-PCR, and a second-round multiplex PCR followed. TCRdb redid the calling of the multiplex PCR reads with MiXCR, one entry per CDR3 protein. Of more than 300,000 distinct CDR3 sequences in the sample, 17% are singletons; the top ten hold 2.4%. Sequenced: peripheral blood. These receptors were collected from an adult woman with stable Graves' hyperthyroidism.

This clonotype was counted many times. V gene TRBV28 combines with J gene TRBJ2-7; tentative D call: TRBD1 (6 bases). The CDR3 runs 12 residues. The V and J ends lost 6 bases and 3 bases respectively, with 9 bases between them. From germline, CDR1 is MDHEN and CDR2 SYDVKM. Written as DNA, the CDR3 is TGTGCCAGCAGACAACAGGGCTACGAGCAGTACTTC. It codes for CASRQQGYEQYF.

This clonotype has at least ten counts. The chain joins TRBV12-3 or TRBV12-4 to TRBJ1-1; D not resolved. CDR3 length: 15 residues. V lost 5 bases to trimming and J lost 1 base, with 14 bases between them. CDR3 coding DNA: TGTGCCAGCAGTAAACCCGGGTCACAGAACACTGAAGCTTTCTTT. The encoded protein is CASSKPGSQNTEAFF.

This chain links TRBV6-1 with TRBJ1-2, with 8 bases matching TRBD1. Germline loops: CDR1 MNHNS, CDR2 SASEGT. There are 13 residues in the CDR3. Trimming took 8 bases from V and 3 from J; bases not matched to a gene: 5. CDR3 DNA: TGTGCCAGCGTGGCGACAGGGGACTATGGCTACACCTTC. This encodes CASVATGDYGYTF.

The CDR3: CASSPHGGGPHEQYF. The CDR3 region has the DNA TGTGCCAGCAGCCCCCACGGGGGAGGGCCTCACGAGCAGTACTTC. The chain has TRBV7-3 and TRBJ2-7, with 7 bases matching TRBD2. Germline CDR1 SGHTA, CDR2 FQGTGA. The CDR3 sequence is 15 residues long. The V gene end was trimmed by 5 bases and the J gene end by 5 bases; junction bases not matched to a gene: 12. Full variable domain (rest looked up from reference TRBV7-3 and TRBJ2-7): GAGVSQTPSNKVTEKGKYVELRCDPISGHTALYWYRQSLGQGPEFLIYFQGTGAADDSGLPNDRFFAVRPEGSVSTLKIQRTERGDSAVYLCASSPHGGGPHEQYFGPGTRLTVT.

This clonotype was observed at least ten times. The rearrangement uses TRBV7-9 and TRBJ1-1; D not certain. Per germline, CDR1 SEHNR and CDR2 FQNEAQ (reference sequence). The germline V and J ends were trimmed by 10 bases and 1 base, with 13 bases remaining between them. The CDR3 has 13 residues. The CDR3 is CATLTTANTEAFF. CDR3 DNA sequence: TGTGCCACCCTGACGACCGCGAACACTGAAGCTTTCTTT.

In its sample, this clonotype was seen many times. CDR3 bases: TGTGCCAGCAGTGCATCCCCAGATGGGACTAGCGGGAGCACTGCCCCCGAAGAGACCCAGTACTTC. Translated: CASSASPDGTSGSTAPEETQYF. The chain uses TRBV25-1 and TRBJ2-5; TRBD2 agrees at 14 bases. Germline V lookup: CDR1 MGHDK, CDR2 SYGVNS. This CDR3 region has 22 residues. V shed 4 bases and J 3 bases; nucleotides not matched to a gene: 22.

This clonotype was counted ten times or more. The chain couples TRBV3-1 to TRBJ2-7; D is unclear. From germline, CDR1 is LGHDT and CDR2 YNNKEL (reference sequence). The CDR3 spans 14 residues. V dropped 1 base and J dropped 0 bases, with 7 bases sitting between them. The CDR3 DNA is TGTGCCAGCAGCCAAGGCGGATACTCCTACGAGCAGTACTTC. It encodes CASSQGGYSYEQYF.

V gene TRBV24-1 combines with J gene TRBJ2-7, with 7 bases fitting TRBD2. CDR1 and CDR2 (germline): KGHDR, SFDVKD. The CDR3 sequence is 14 residues long. J lost 0 bases, V lost 9 bases, and 7 bases had no gene match. CDR3 nucleotide sequence: TGTGCCACCGAGGAGCGGGGAAGCTCCTACGAGCAGTACTTC. Its protein is CATEERGSSYEQYF.

This clonotype has at least ten counts. One base away lies a much larger clone, so this may be a sequencing read error. The chain uses TRBV28 and TRBJ1-6; the D gene is possibly TRBD1 (6 bases). V lost 4 bases to trimming and J lost 15 bases, with 16 bases between them. Per the germline V gene, CDR1 is MDHEN and CDR2 is SYDVKM. The CDR3 runs 13 residues. For the CDR3, the DNA is TGTGCCAGCAGTTCGGGGGCGAGGACACACCTCCACTTT. Protein sequence: CASSSGARTHLHF.

In its sample, this clonotype was seen many times. The chain employs TRBV3-1 and TRBJ1-2, with 11 bases fitting TRBD1. The CDR3 covers 16 residues. CDR1 and CDR2 (germline): LGHDT, YNNKEL (reference sequence). J lost 4 bases, V lost 3 bases, and 7 bases had no gene match. CDR3 nucleotides: TGTGCCAGCAGCCAGACCAGGACAGGGGGCGGCTATGGCTACACCTTC. Translated: CASSQTRTGGGYGYTF.

This clonotype came up a few times. The V and J genes are TRBV6-5 and TRBJ2-7; no clear D gene. The germline V gene has CDR1 MNHEY and CDR2 SVGAGI. The CDR3 runs 11 residues. The V end lost 4 bases, the J end lost 5 bases, and 6 bases lay between the germline ends. Here the CDR3 reads CASSFLHEQYF. CDR3 coding DNA: TGTGCCAGCAGTTTCCTGCACGAGCAGTACTTC.

This clonotype was observed at least ten times. The J gene is TRBJ2-7, the V gene TRBV28; tentatively, D is TRBD1 (6 bases). Looked up from germline, CDR1 is MDHEN and CDR2 is SYDVKM. The CDR3 has 15 amino acids. V was trimmed by 3 bases and J by 0 bases, leaving 12 bases between them. CDR3 sequence: CASSFYRDASYEQYF. For the CDR3, the DNA is TGTGCCAGCAGTTTCTACAGGGACGCCTCCTACGAGCAGTACTTC.

Ten or more counts support this clonotype. This chain connects TRBV29-1 to TRBJ2-7, with 11 bases fitting TRBD2. The V segment lost 0 bases and the J segment 4 bases; nucleotides outside the gene matches: 2. This CDR3 contains 14 residues. Germline lookup yields CDR1 SQVTM and CDR2 ANQGSEA. The CDR3 coding sequence is TGCAGCGTTGAAGAGGGGACTAGCGGATACGAGCAGTACTTC. It specifies CSVEEGTSGYEQYF.

This clonotype showed up many times. The V call is TRBV28, the J call TRBJ1-2; D not certain. CDR1 MDHEN and CDR2 SYDVKM come from the germline V gene. Trimming shortened V by 7 bases and J by 3 bases, and 15 bases separated the two germline ends. The CDR3 consists of 14 residues. The chain's CDR3 is CASTGHSDYYGYTF. Here the CDR3 DNA reads TGTGCCAGCACAGGCCACTCTGATTACTATGGCTACACCTTC.

Many counts were recorded for this clonotype. The rearrangement uses TRBV24-1 and TRBJ2-5; 7 bases line up with TRBD2. Germline V lookup: CDR1 KGHDR, CDR2 SFDVKD. CDR3 size: 14 residues. The ends lost 4 bases at V and 5 bases at J; junction bases unmatched: 6. The CDR3 DNA reads as TGTGCCACCAGTGACCCAAGCGGGACGGAGACCCAGTACTTC. Translation gives CATSDPSGTETQYF.

This clonotype was seen repeatedly, ten times or more. V and J are TRBV4-3 and TRBJ2-2, with a possible D match to TRBD2 (6 bases). Germline loops: CDR1 LGHNA, CDR2 YSLEER. With 4 bases removed from V and 2 bases from J, the gap between germline ends came to 14 bases. The CDR3 covers 16 residues. The CDR3 is CASSPQIAENTGELFF. Written as DNA, the CDR3 is TGCGCCAGCAGCCCCCAGATAGCGGAAAACACCGGGGAGCTGTTTTTT.

This clonotype was observed many times. J is TRBJ2-7 and V is TRBV7-9; 7 bases agree with TRBD1. The V segment lost 7 bases and the J segment 6 bases; nucleotides outside the gene matches: 12. This CDR3 comprises 14 residues. The germline gives CDR1 SEHNR, CDR2 FQNEAQ (reference sequence). The CDR3 bases are TGTGCCAGCAACTCTTTGGTGGCAGGGGGCGAGCAGTACTTC. It codes for CASNSLVAGGEQYF.

In nucleotides, the CDR3 is TGTGCCAGCAGCCCCCCAGCCAACACTGAAGCTTTCTTT. It is translated as CASSPPANTEAFF. This rearrangement joins TRBV12-3 or TRBV12-4 to TRBJ1-1; D is undetermined. The length of the CDR3 is 13 residues. Between the trimmed V and J ends, which lost 6 bases and 2 bases, there was a span of 10 bases.

This clonotype came up many times. J is TRBJ2-4 and V is TRBV6-2 or TRBV6-3; D not certain. V was trimmed by 4 bases and J by 2 bases, leaving 9 bases between them. This CDR3 comprises 14 residues. Germline V gene sequence: CDR1 MNHEY, CDR2 SVGEGT. Written as DNA, the CDR3 is TGTGCCAGCAGTTTCGTCTCCCCCAAAAACATTCAGTACTTC. As protein: CASSFVSPKNIQYF.

This clonotype was recorded many times. The gene calls are TRBV20-1 and TRBJ2-7; 7 nucleotides align to TRBD1. The CDR3 is 17 amino acids. Unmatched junction bases numbered 14, after V lost 1 base and J lost 2 bases. From germline, CDR1 is DFQATT and CDR2 SNEGSKA (reference sequence). CDR3 sequence: CSARVLFPDRYTYEQYF. CDR3 coding DNA: TGCAGTGCTAGAGTTCTCTTCCCGGACAGGTACACCTACGAGCAGTACTTC.

This clonotype was observed many times. This chain links TRBV19 with TRBJ2-7; a possible D gene is TRBD1 (5 bases). The V end was cut by 5 bases, the J end by 0 bases, with 14 bases between. Germline V lookup: CDR1 LNHDA, CDR2 SQIVND (reference sequence). The CDR3 contains 15 residues. This CDR3 is CASSQGAQLSYEQYF. Here the CDR3 DNA reads TGTGCCAGTAGTCAAGGGGCTCAGCTCTCCTACGAGCAGTACTTC.

This clonotype was seen at least ten times. This chain uses TRBV7-3 with TRBJ1-6; 7 bases are a match to TRBD1. Looked up from germline, CDR1 is SGHTA and CDR2 is FQGTGA. The CDR3 has 14 residues. Germline trimming cut 2 bases from V and 7 bases from J; bases unmatched to any gene: 2. Here the CDR3 DNA reads TGTGCCAGCAGCTTAGCAGGGGGAAATTCACCCCTCCACTTT. This encodes CASSLAGGNSPLHF. Full variable domain (remainder filled in from reference TRBV7-3 and TRBJ1-6): GAGVSQTPSNKVTEKGKYVELRCDPISGHTALYWYRQSLGQGPEFLIYFQGTGAADDSGLPNDRFFAVRPEGSVSTLKIQRTERGDSAVYLCASSLAGGNSPLHFGNGTRLTVT.

This clonotype was detected only a few times. J is TRBJ1-2 and V is TRBV20-1; D might be TRBD1 (6 bases). Looked up from germline, CDR1 is DFQATT and CDR2 is SNEGSKA (reference sequence). This CDR3 spans 14 amino acids. V was shortened by 7 bases and J by 4 bases, with 19 bases between the two germline ends. The CDR3 sequence is CSVKQLQGVYGYTF. In DNA, the CDR3 is TGCAGTGTTAAGCAATTACAGGGTGTCTATGGCTACACCTTC.

This clonotype was picked up a small number of times. The V and J genes are TRBV11-2 and TRBJ2-3; 10 bases line up with TRBD2. The V gene's germline CDR1 is SGHAT and CDR2 FQNNGV. Trimming removed 2 bases from V and 0 bases from J; junction bases left unmatched: 2. This CDR3 is built from 16 residues. CDR3 region: CASSLTSGTSTDTQYF. The CDR3 DNA reads TGTGCCAGCAGCTTAACTAGCGGGACTAGCACAGATACGCAGTATTTT.